This T cell receptor beta chain comes out of a study of breast tumors, draining lymph nodes, adjacent tissues. Study-wide points: The data were judged consistent with most tumor T cells coming from lymph node and expanding in tumor.

This clonotype occurred many times. No antigen is known for it. One entry per CDR3 protein results from TCRdb running MiXCR on the multiplex PCR reads. The top ten clones hold under 4.5% of a sample with a few hundred thousand distinct CDR3 sequences, approximately 36% of them seen once. Axillary draining lymph nodes of breast cancer patients supplied the node samples. The germline CDR1 and CDR2 sequences are SGHDT and YYEEEE. The CDR3 runs to 16 residues. V dropped 6 bases and J dropped 7 bases, with 22 bases sitting between them. The chain uses TRBV5-6 and TRBJ1-4; unclear D gene. Sequencing was carried out using axillary lymph node tissue. The TCR originated in a female donor with breast cancer. Some clones in this sample may be carry-over from other donors' samples. CDR3 sequence reads: CASTIRGGPEVEKLFF. For the CDR3, the DNA is TGTGCCAGCACCATCCGAGGAGGACCCGAGGTTGAAAAACTGTTTTTT.